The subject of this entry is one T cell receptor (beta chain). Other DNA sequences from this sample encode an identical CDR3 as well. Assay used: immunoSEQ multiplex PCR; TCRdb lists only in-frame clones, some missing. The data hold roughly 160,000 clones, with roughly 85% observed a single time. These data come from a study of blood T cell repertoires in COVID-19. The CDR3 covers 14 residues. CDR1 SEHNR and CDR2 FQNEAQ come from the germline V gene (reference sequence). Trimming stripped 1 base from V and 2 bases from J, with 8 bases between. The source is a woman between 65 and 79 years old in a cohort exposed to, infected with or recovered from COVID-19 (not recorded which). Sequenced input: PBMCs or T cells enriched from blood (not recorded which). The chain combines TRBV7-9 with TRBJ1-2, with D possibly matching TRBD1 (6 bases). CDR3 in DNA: TGTGCCAGCAGCTTAGGAGGGGGAAACTATGGCTACACCTTC. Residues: CASSLGGGNYGYTF.